The 15 T cell receptor beta chains below were found in one sample sequenced in a study of tumor-infiltrating lymphocytes in primary liver carcinoma. They got blood RNA out of unsorted whole blood and also pulled out germline DNA. The researchers produced TCR beta cDNA from 400 to 650 ng total RNA with a constant-region primer. Three nested multiplex PCR rounds, a slightly modified ARM-PCR method, built the TCR beta libraries. TRBV1-TRBV30 forward and Cbeta reverse primers drove the first two roughly 11-cycle rounds. MiXCR, run by TCRdb on the multiplex PCR reads, gives a single entry per CDR3 protein. The table lists approximately 340,000 distinct CDR3 sequences, 65% of them singletons, with about 6.3% in the top ten. The sample was peripheral blood. These receptors originate from a man aged 35 to 55 with primary liver carcinoma and hepatitis B virus infection.

Regarding this clonotype: A read error may explain this, as a much larger clone is one base away. The CDR3 end shows no conserved phenylalanine or tryptophan, and so a read error is likely. The rearrangement joins TRBV12-3 or TRBV12-4 to TRBJ1-1; weak D call: TRBD1 (5 bases). The CDR3 runs 13 residues. Trimming removed 2 bases from V and 3 bases from J, with 7 bases in between. CDR3 in DNA: TGTGCCAGCAGTTTAACAGGTTACACTGAAGCTTTCCTT. It codes for CASSLTGYTEAFL.

In regard to this clonotype: The junction differs from germline at one of its ends, possibly a read error. V gene TRBV12-3 or TRBV12-4 combines with J gene TRBJ2-7; no firm D call. The CDR3 runs 14 residues. The CDR3 DNA reads TGTGCCAGCAGCCAAGGGCCAGGTACCTACGAGCAGTGCTTC. This encodes CASSQGPGTYEQCF.

This clonotype has more than one count but fewer than ten. The chain employs TRBV5-7 and TRBJ2-5; the D gene could be TRBD1 or TRBD2 (6 bases each). TRBV5-7 is assigned to the ORF class and has an uncertain function. Trimming removed 0 bases from V and 2 bases from J, with 20 bases in between. The CDR3 runs to 18 residues. The CDR3 is CASSLVCGRGGKQETQYF. The CDR3 bases are TGTGCCAGCAGCTTGGTTTGCGGCAGGGGAGGAAAGCAAGAGACCCAGTACTTC.

This clonotype appeared many times. The chain has TRBV10-3 and TRBJ2-7; D may be TRBD1 or TRBD2 (6 bases each). The ends were cut back, 0 bases at V and 4 bases at J, with 16 bases in the middle. The CDR3 covers 16 residues. Germline V lookup: CDR1 ENHRY, CDR2 SYGVKD. The CDR3 DNA reads TGTGCCATCAGTGAGTCGATTGGGGGGCGCGTATACGAGCAGTACTTC. This gives the protein CAISESIGGRVYEQYF.

At least ten counts were recorded for this clonotype. The chain links TRBV5-6 to TRBJ2-5, with TRBD2 matching 8 bases. The CDR3 length is 16 residues. The J segment lost 2 bases and the V segment lost 1 base, leaving 7 bases of the junction unmatched. Germline lookup yields CDR1 SGHDT and CDR2 YYEEEE. The chain's CDR3 is CASSLPGLGRQETQYF. For the CDR3, the DNA is TGTGCCAGCAGCTTGCCGGGACTAGGAAGACAAGAGACCCAGTACTTC. Looking up the rest from reference TRBV5-6 and TRBJ2-5 gives the full variable domain: DAGVTQSPTHLIKTRGQQVTLRCSPKSGHDTVSWYQQALGQGPQFIFQYYEEEERQRGNFPDRFSGHQFPNYSSELNVNALLLGDSALYLCASSLPGLGRQETQYFGPGTRLLVL.

With respect to this clonotype: This may be a read error: a much more frequent sequence differs by one nucleotide. The V and J genes are TRBV6-6 and TRBJ1-2; no clear D. V was shortened by 6 bases and J by 7 bases, with 6 bases between the two germline ends. Looked up from germline, CDR1 is MNHNY and CDR2 is SVGAGI (reference sequence). This CDR3 has 10 residues. CDR3 sequence (DNA): TGTGCCAGCAGGGAAGCTGGCTACACCTTC. The encoded protein is CASREAGYTF.

The rearrangement links TRBV4-1 to TRBJ1-5; D might be TRBD1 (5 bases). The CDR3 has 17 amino acids. Germline assignment: CDR1 MGHRA and CDR2 YSYEKL. The germline V and J ends were trimmed by 2 bases and 0 bases, with 14 bases remaining between them. In nucleotides, the CDR3 is TGCGCCAGCAGCCAACTCCAACTCGGGGGTAGCAATCAGCCCCAGCATTTT. Its protein is CASSQLQLGGSNQPQHF.

Worth noting for this clonotype: This may come from a read error, since a much larger clone is one base off. The chain recombines TRBV13 with TRBJ1-1; no clear D gene. V was clipped by 5 bases and J by 0 bases, with 7 bases between them. There are 13 residues in the CDR3. Germline V CDR1 and CDR2: PRHDT, FYEKMQ (reference sequence). The CDR3 loop is CASSRCLNTEAFF. The CDR3 coding sequence is TGTGCCAGCAGCCGATGTTTGAACACTGAAGCTTTCTTT.

This clonotype was counted ten times or more. The chain links TRBV29-1 to TRBJ1-1; D ambiguous. Trimming cost V 5 bases and J 1 base, with 5 bases left between them. Per the germline V gene, CDR1 is SQVTM and CDR2 is ANQGSEA. CDR3 length equals 11 residues. For the CDR3, the DNA is TGCAGCGTTTTCAAGAACACTGAAGCTTTCTTT. It specifies CSVFKNTEAFF.

A remark on this clonotype: This may be a read error: a much more frequent sequence differs by one nucleotide. J is TRBJ1-2 and V is TRBV12-3 or TRBV12-4; D may be TRBD1 (6 bases). The CDR3 length is 15 residues. V dropped 10 bases and J dropped 0 bases, with 18 bases sitting between them. CDR3 amino acids: CANRSTGQTNYGYTF. The CDR3 DNA follows: TGTGCCAACAGATCCACGGGACAAACTAACTATGGCTACACCTTC.

As regards this clonotype: The conserved phenylalanine or tryptophan is not found at the CDR3 terminus, so this likely reflects a read error. The limits of the CDR3 on the DNA are not certain, so only TCRdb's listed CDR3 is given. The chain has TRBV29-1 and TRBJ2-7; the tabulated D call, TRBD2, remains unverified against the DNA. The CDR3 is made up of 12 amino acids, end residues included. CDR1 SQVTM and CDR2 ANQGSEA come from the germline V gene. The CDR3 reads CSVHSGSDEQYS.

This clonotype is a singleton in its sample. The chain recombines TRBV12-3 or TRBV12-4 with TRBJ2-1; 7 bases map to TRBD2. The CDR3 has 16 residues. The V segment lost 5 bases and the J segment 0 bases; nucleotides outside the gene matches: 7. The CDR3 reads CASSVGLENSYNEQFF. The DNA of the CDR3 is TGTGCCAGCAGTGTTGGACTAGAGAACTCCTACAATGAGCAGTTCTTC.

The chain is built from TRBV6-5 and TRBJ2-7; 7 nucleotides align to TRBD1. The V gene's germline CDR1 is MNHEY and CDR2 SVGAGI. The CDR3 extends over 12 amino acids. Germline trimming cut 5 bases from V and 6 bases from J; bases unmatched to any gene: 4. The CDR3 nucleotides read TGTGCCAGCAGTAAGACAGGGTGCGAGCAGTACTTC. Protein product: CASSKTGCEQYF.

Comment on this clonotype: The junction departs from germline at one end; a sequencing error may be responsible. The rearrangement joins TRBV5-4 to TRBJ2-2; D might be TRBD1 or TRBD2, each matching 5 bases. This CDR3 contains 14 residues. CDR1 and CDR2 from the germline V gene are SGHNT and YYREEE (reference sequence). This CDR3 is CASSSGTRAGELLF. CDR3 DNA sequence: TGTGCCAGCAGCTCCGGGACCCGAGCCGGGGAGCTGCTTTTT. The whole variable domain, remainder taken from reference TRBV5-4 and TRBJ2-2, is ETGVTQSPTHLIKTRGQQVTLRCSSQSGHNTVSWYQQALGQGPQFIFQYYREEENGRGNFPPRFSGLQFPNYSSELNVNALELDDSALYLCASSSGTRAGELLFGEGSRLTVL.

To note about this clonotype: A much larger clone differs by one base, so this may be a read error. The V gene is TRBV11-2, the J gene TRBJ2-2; no firm D call. Germline V gene lookup returns CDR1 SGHAT and CDR2 FQNNGV. The CDR3 length is 13 residues. The V gene lost 6 bases and the J gene lost 7 bases, with 12 bases spanning the gap. CDR3 sequence: CASRSPEGGELFF. In DNA, the CDR3 is TGTGCCAGCAGGTCACCCGAAGGCGGGGAGCTGTTTTTT. Full variable domain (rest looked up from reference TRBV11-2 and TRBJ2-2): EAGVAQSPRYKIIEKRQSVAFWCNPISGHATLYWYQQILGQGPKLLIQFQNNGVVDDSQLPKDRFSAERLKGVDSTLKIQPAKLEDSAVYLCASRSPEGGELFFGEGSRLTVL.